The clone carrying this TCR beta chain has only a few counts. Its antigen is unidentified. In the authors' workflow: With immunoSEQ giving junction-only sequences and no quality scores, filtering differed. Generated by immunoSEQ multiplex PCR, the TCRdb table keeps only in-frame clones and is missing some. That table furnishes V, J and clone size, whereas the DNA furnished D and trimming. The sample carries around 2.1 million clones, approximately 96% recorded once. This entry is derived from a study of shared clonotypes between healthy human individuals. Turning to the study itself: Donors were a couple of women and a few men aged 18 to 49.

Study observations and caveats: Among donors, the sharing of clonotypes was expected to be influenced by sequencing depth. Clonotypes shared by all four sorted-subset donors had higher generation probabilities than non-shared clonotypes.

Material for sequencing was naive CD4+ T cells sorted from blood. As for subset: CD45RA+ positively selected. The source is a man between 18 and 35 years old in good health.

Here the CDR3 reads CASSYLGTAGPLHF. CDR3 nucleotide sequence: TGTGCCAGCAGTTACTTAGGGACAGCTGGGCCCCTCCACTTT. J is TRBJ1-6 and V is TRBV6-6; 7 bases fit TRBD1. The CDR3 totals 14 residues. CDR1 MNHNY and CDR2 SVGAGI come from the germline V gene (reference sequence). After removal of 1 base from V and 13 bases from J, the junction contained 7 bases not matched to a gene.